The 30 T cell receptor beta chains below come from one sample, sequenced in a study of cytomegalovirus exposure and HLA in healthy donors. The data were produced by immunoSEQ multiplex PCR, yet TCRdb's version contains in-frame clones alone and is incomplete. The sample consists of some 150,000 clones, roughly 91% of them appearing once. Sequencing used PBMCs. The source is a man younger than 35 in good health and CMV-seronegative.

The rearrangement links TRBV2 to TRBJ1-1, with TRBD1 matching over 7 bases. CDR3 size: 13 residues. Germline assignment: CDR1 SNHLY and CDR2 FYNNEI. V trimming: 4 bases; J trimming: 11 bases; junction bases outside the gene matches: 10. This chain's CDR3 is CASSVGTVGSAFF. The CDR3 DNA reads as TGTGCCAGCAGTGTAGGGACAGTCGGGTCGGCTTTCTTT.

This chain links TRBV5-1 with TRBJ2-1; a weak D match, TRBD2 (6 bases). The CDR3 consists of 15 residues. V gave up 2 bases and J gave up 2 bases, with 11 bases separating them. Germline V gene sequence: CDR1 SGHRS, CDR2 YFSETQ. CDR3 sequence (DNA): TGCGCCAGCAGCTTTCGGAGGGGTACCTACAATGAGCAGTTCTTC. Protein product: CASSFRRGTYNEQFF.

V gene TRBV6-1 combines with J gene TRBJ2-1; tentatively, D is TRBD2 (5 bases). Deletions cut 2 bases from V and 5 bases from J, with 7 bases between. CDR1 MNHNS and CDR2 SASEGT come from the germline V gene. This CDR3 region has 13 residues. The CDR3 nucleotides are TGTGCCAGCAGTGAATACGGGGACAATGAGCAGTTCTTC. This codes for CASSEYGDNEQFF.

The J gene is TRBJ1-2, the V gene TRBV7-2; 8 positions match TRBD1. Looked up from germline, CDR1 is SGHTA and CDR2 is FQGNSA. This CDR3 has 13 residues. V was pared by 3 bases and J by 6 bases, with 3 bases of the junction left unmatched. Here the CDR3 reads CASSFRDRNGYTF. CDR3 bases: TGTGCCAGCAGCTTCCGGGACAGGAATGGCTACACCTTC.

This chain joins TRBV10-2 and TRBJ2-7; TRBD2 matches at 7 bases. In germline, CDR1 is WSHSY, CDR2 SAAADI. CDR3 length equals 14 residues. Trimming took 3 bases from V and 3 from J; bases not matched to a gene: 5. The CDR3 loop reads CASSEGEGLYEQYF. The CDR3 DNA follows: TGCGCCAGCAGTGAAGGGGAGGGCCTCTACGAGCAGTACTTC.

The chain has TRBV30 and TRBJ1-5; no reliable D call. The CDR3 is 13 amino acids. CDR1 GTSNPN and CDR2 SVGIG come from the germline V gene (reference sequence). Trimming pared 2 bases from V and 4 bases from J, leaving 9 bases between. CDR3 sequence: CAWSSQQNQPQHF. The CDR3 DNA reads TGTGCCTGGAGTTCTCAACAGAATCAGCCCCAGCATTTT.

V and J are TRBV6-1 and TRBJ2-7; 7 bases fit TRBD2. Unmatched junction bases numbered 8, after V lost 4 bases and J lost 2 bases. CDR1 and CDR2 from the germline V gene are MNHNS and SASEGT. The CDR3 loop spans 15 amino acids. The CDR3 loop is CASSGRLGGPYEQYF. In DNA form, the CDR3 reads TGTGCCAGCAGTGGACGTTTGGGAGGGCCCTACGAGCAGTACTTC.

The chain has TRBV2 and TRBJ1-1, with a tentative D call TRBD1 (5 bases). The V gene lost 7 bases and the J gene lost 7 bases, with 13 bases spanning the gap. The CDR3 covers 12 residues. CDR1 and CDR2 (germline): SNHLY, FYNNEI. In DNA form, the CDR3 reads TGTGCCAGCACCGTAGGGGTGGGTGAAGCTTTCTTT. Its protein is CASTVGVGEAFF.

The chain combines TRBV11-2 with TRBJ2-5, with D hard to call. The CDR3 is made up of 14 amino acids. Germline V gives CDR1 SGHAT, CDR2 FQNNGV. V lost 1 base to trimming and J lost 1 base, with 7 bases between them. The CDR3 DNA follows: TGTGCCAGCAGCTTAGGTCGGAGCCAAGAGACCCAGTACTTC. Amino acids: CASSLGRSQETQYF.

The chain recombines TRBV5-4 with TRBJ2-1, with TRBD2 matching over 8 bases. This CDR3 is built from 14 residues. From germline, CDR1 is SGHNT and CDR2 YYREEE (reference sequence). V lost 7 bases, J lost 9 bases, and 12 bases stayed unmatched. The CDR3 nucleotides read TGTGCCAGCTCCACGGGGGGGCCCTTAGGTGAGCAGTTCTTC. As protein: CASSTGGPLGEQFF.

The chain carries TRBV4-2 and TRBJ1-3; D remains ambiguous. Trimming shortened V by 6 bases and J by 0 bases, and 12 bases separated the two germline ends. The CDR3 extends over 15 amino acids. The germline gives CDR1 LGHNA, CDR2 YNFKEQ. The CDR3 protein is CASRETGNSGNTIYF. CDR3 nucleotides: TGTGCCAGCAGGGAGACGGGTAACTCTGGAAACACCATATATTTT.

The chain couples TRBV11-2 to TRBJ2-2, with 9 bases that match TRBD1. J gave up 8 bases and V 7 bases, and 8 bases lay outside the gene matches. The CDR3 consists of 14 residues. Germline assignment: CDR1 SGHAT and CDR2 FQNNGV. CDR3 residues: CASTKTGGKGELFF. The DNA of the CDR3 is TGTGCCAGCACCAAAACAGGGGGCAAGGGGGAGCTGTTTTTT.

V is TRBV11-3 and J is TRBJ2-2; 7 bases agree with TRBD1. Germline lookup yields CDR1 SGHNT and CDR2 YENEEA. The length of the CDR3 is 16 residues. Unmatched junction bases numbered 6, after V lost 5 bases and J lost 0 bases. The CDR3 nucleotides read TGTGCCAGCAGCGTCTCCGGGACAGCGAACACCGGGGAGCTGTTTTTT. Translating gives CASSVSGTANTGELFF.

As concerns this clone: The same CDR3 arises from other DNA sequences in this sample as well. The chain recombines TRBV6-5 with TRBJ2-3; 12 nucleotides line up with TRBD2. The V gene's germline CDR1 is MNHEY and CDR2 SVGAGI. The CDR3 has 16 residues. J was trimmed by 1 base and V by 2 bases; bases with no gene match: 1. CDR3 amino acids: CASSYRLAGGTDTQYF. The CDR3 DNA follows: TGTGCCAGCAGTTACCGACTAGCGGGAGGCACAGATACGCAGTATTTT.

This sequence joins TRBV5-1 and TRBJ1-6; 8 bases are shared with TRBD1. The CDR3 has 15 amino acids. With V trimmed by 4 bases and J by 9 bases, 9 bases remained unmatched. The V gene's germline CDR1 is SGHRS and CDR2 YFSETQ. The DNA for the CDR3 is TGCGCCAGCAGCACAGGGGGTTCTTTGTTTTCACCCCTCCACTTT. It encodes CASSTGGSLFSPLHF.

V is TRBV5-6 and J is TRBJ2-7, with a tentative D call TRBD1 (6 bases). Germline loops: CDR1 SGHDT, CDR2 YYEEEE. This CDR3 spans 15 amino acids. Trimming stripped 6 bases from V and 5 bases from J, with 21 bases between. The CDR3 coding sequence is TGTGCCAGCATCCCGGAGGCCGGGACAAGCGACGAGCAGTACTTC. Translating gives CASIPEAGTSDEQYF. Looking up the rest from reference TRBV5-6 and TRBJ2-7 gives the full variable domain: DAGVTQSPTHLIKTRGQQVTLRCSPKSGHDTVSWYQQALGQGPQFIFQYYEEEERQRGNFPDRFSGHQFPNYSSELNVNALLLGDSALYLCASIPEAGTSDEQYFGPGTRLTVT.

This chain joins TRBV6-5 and TRBJ1-5; D may be TRBD1 (5 bases). The CDR3 totals 14 residues. V lost 2 bases, J lost 6 bases, and 11 bases lay in between. The germline CDR1 and CDR2 sequences are MNHEY and SVGAGI. In DNA form, the CDR3 reads TGTGCCAGCAGTTACGGGGGGGGAGGTCAGCCCCAGCATTTT. Encoded protein: CASSYGGGGQPQHF.

The chain links TRBV7-9 to TRBJ2-1; possibly TRBD2 for D (6 bases). V dropped 4 bases and J dropped 2 bases, with 15 bases sitting between them. The CDR3 spans 16 residues. The germline V gene encodes CDR1 SEHNR and CDR2 FQNEAQ (reference sequence). This CDR3 is CASSSPGVPTYNEQFF. The CDR3 DNA follows: TGTGCCAGCAGCTCACCGGGGGTCCCTACCTACAATGAGCAGTTCTTC.

This rearrangement joins TRBV10-3 to TRBJ1-1; D remains ambiguous. This CDR3 is 16 amino acids long. V lost 0 bases, J lost 0 bases, and 11 bases lay in between. In germline, CDR1 is ENHRY, CDR2 SYGVKD. CDR3 amino acids: CAISESPAEMNTEAFF. DNA for the CDR3: TGTGCCATCAGTGAGTCGCCCGCGGAAATGAACACTGAAGCTTTCTTT.

The chain has TRBV6-5 and TRBJ1-3; D is unresolved. The germline V gene has CDR1 MNHEY and CDR2 SVGAGI. Trimming removed 8 bases at V and 1 base at J, with 9 bases between. This CDR3 spans 13 amino acids. The CDR3 here is CASRLVSGNTIYF. In DNA, the CDR3 is TGTGCCAGCCGCCTAGTGTCTGGAAACACCATATATTTT.

The V and J genes are TRBV6-6 and TRBJ1-4, with a weak D call TRBD1 (6 bases). V was cut by 6 bases and J by 8 bases, with 16 bases left in between. Per the germline V gene, CDR1 is MNHNY and CDR2 is SVGAGI (reference sequence). There are 14 residues in the CDR3. The chain's CDR3 is CASRGTPKGEKLFF. The CDR3, as DNA: TGTGCCAGCAGGGGGACACCTAAAGGGGAAAAACTGTTTTTT.

The rearrangement joins TRBV28 to TRBJ2-1, with D possibly being TRBD1 (6 bases). The germline gives CDR1 MDHEN, CDR2 SYDVKM. This CDR3 has 15 amino acids. Trimming stripped 6 bases from V and 2 bases from J, with 14 bases between. CDR3 sequence (DNA): TGTGCCAGCAGAAGGGACACCAGGGCCTACAATGAGCAGTTCTTC. Translated: CASRRDTRAYNEQFF. The whole variable domain, filled in from reference TRBV28 and TRBJ2-1, reads DVKVTQSSRYLVKRTGEKVFLECVQDMDHENMFWYRQDPGLGLRLIYFSYDVKMKEKGDIPEGYSVSREKKERFSLILESASTNQTSMYLCASRRDTRAYNEQFFGPGTRLTVL.

J is TRBJ2-3 and V is TRBV30, with 10 bases aligning to TRBD2. The CDR3 runs to 14 residues. With V trimmed by 3 bases and J by 2 bases, 2 bases remained unmatched. The germline gives CDR1 GTSNPN, CDR2 SVGIG (reference sequence). Here the CDR3 reads CAWRLAGATDTQYF. CDR3 DNA sequence: TGTGCCTGGAGGCTAGCGGGGGCCACAGATACGCAGTATTTT.

The chain is built from TRBV2 and TRBJ1-3, with 8 bases that match TRBD1. This CDR3 comprises 16 residues. CDR1 and CDR2 from the germline V gene are SNHLY and FYNNEI. V shed 8 bases, J shed 1 base, and the junction held 10 bases outside the gene matches. This chain's CDR3 is CASGGGQGLSGNTIYF. The DNA for the CDR3 is TGTGCCAGCGGGGGAGGACAGGGTTTATCTGGAAACACCATATATTTT. The whole variable domain, remainder taken from reference TRBV2 and TRBJ1-3, is EPEVTQTPSHQVTQMGQEVILRCVPISNHLYFYWYRQILGQKVEFLVSFYNNEISEKSEIFDDQFSVERPDGSNFTLKIRSTKLEDSAMYFCASGGGQGLSGNTIYFGEGSWLTVV.

The chain couples TRBV7-8 to TRBJ1-3, with D tentatively TRBD1 (5 bases). V lost 5 bases and J 2 bases, leaving 10 bases between the germline ends. The CDR3 is 14 amino acids. Per the germline V gene, CDR1 is SGHVS and CDR2 is FQNEAQ. Here the CDR3 DNA reads TGTGCCAGCAGCCGCAGGGAAACTGGAAACACCATATATTTT. Its translation: CASSRRETGNTIYF.

The J gene is TRBJ2-7, the V gene TRBV5-4; 7 nucleotides match TRBD2. CDR1 SGHNT and CDR2 YYREEE come from the germline V gene (reference sequence). The CDR3 is 14 amino acids. Trimming at V came to 1 base and at J to 4 bases, leaving 5 bases not matched to a gene. DNA for the CDR3: TGTGCCAGCAGCTTGAACCTAGCGGAATACGAGCAGTACGTC. This translates into CASSLNLAEYEQYV.

The CDR3 loop reads CASSFARQGHEQYV. Written as DNA, the CDR3 is TGTGCCAGCAGTTTTGCCAGACAGGGTCACGAGCAGTACGTC. The chain employs TRBV27 and TRBJ2-7, with 7 bases fitting TRBD1. In germline, CDR1 is MNHEY, CDR2 SMNVEV (reference sequence). V dropped 3 bases and J dropped 5; count of bases not matched to a gene: 7. The CDR3 runs to 14 residues.

CDR3 loop: CASSLGQTYTGELFF. The CDR3 DNA is TGTGCCAGCAGCCTGGGACAGACCTACACCGGGGAGCTGTTTTTT. V usage is TRBV14 and J usage is TRBJ2-2, with 7 bases identical to TRBD1. This CDR3 has 15 residues. With 4 bases clipped from V and 3 bases from J, the junction kept 5 bases outside the gene matches. The germline V gene has CDR1 SGHDN and CDR2 FVKESK.

The chain joins TRBV30 to TRBJ1-1; D remains ambiguous. The CDR3 spans 14 residues. V was pared by 4 bases and J by 3 bases, with 15 bases between. Per germline, CDR1 GTSNPN and CDR2 SVGIG (reference sequence). The chain's CDR3 is CAWISPSVYTEAFF. CDR3 DNA sequence: TGTGCCTGGATTTCCCCGTCGGTTTACACTGAAGCTTTCTTT.

This chain joins TRBV4-1 and TRBJ1-4; TRBD1 matches at 7 bases. The CDR3 consists of 15 residues. With 1 base clipped from V and 5 bases from J, the junction kept 4 bases outside the gene matches. Germline CDR1 and CDR2: MGHRA and YSYEKL. The DNA for the CDR3 is TGCGCCAGCAGCCAAGCTGGGACAGCGAATGAAAAACTGTTTTTT. Its translation: CASSQAGTANEKLFF.